This is a list of T cell receptor beta chains from one sample in a study of control samples from healthy donors and cancer patients. Generated by immunoSEQ multiplex PCR, the TCRdb table keeps only in-frame clones and is missing some. The sample carries 45,000 to 55,000 clones, around 95% recorded once. Specimen: blood. The receptors were sampled from a man younger than 45 in good health. The CDR3 runs from the conserved cysteine through the conserved F or W. The order of the fields is clone size, D gene, J gene, V gene, CDR3 DNA, CDR3 protein. D genes are given only for firm matches. Clone size, where shown, is once, few, many, or a class for clones that have expanded.

few	.	TRBJ2-4	TRBV20-1	TGCAGTGCTAGTTCCATTCTAAACATTCAGTACTTC	CSASSILNIQYF
.	.	TRBJ1-1	TRBV28	TGTGCCAGCAGTTCCCAACAGGGTTGGAACACTGAAGCTTTCTTT	CASSSQQGWNTEAFF
.	.	TRBJ2-2	TRBV24-1	TGTGCCACCAGTGGCGAGGGTACCCGGGAGCTGTTTTTT	CATSGEGTRELFF
.	.	TRBJ2-7	TRBV21-1	TGTGCCAGCAGCAAATACGGGACTTGGGGCCCCTACGAGCAGTACTTC	CASSKYGTWGPYEQYF
.	TRBD2	TRBJ2-5	TRBV6-1	TGTGCCAGCAGTGCGACTAGCGGGAGTGGGCAAGAGACCCAGTACTTC	CASSATSGSGQETQYF
.	.	TRBJ1-2	TRBV7-9	TGTGCCAGCAGCTTAGATCAAAGGGGCTACACCTTC	CASSLDQRGYTF
once	.	TRBJ2-3	TRBV12-2	TGTGCAAGTCGCTCAGGGAGAGGGGCAGATACGCAGTATTTT	CASRSGRGADTQYF
.	.	TRBJ2-5	TRBV4-2	TGTGCCAGCAGCCAAGTCAACCCCCCGCGCGGCCTAAACGGGGAGACCCAGTACTTC	CASSQVNPPRGLNGETQYF
.	TRBD2	TRBJ2-1	TRBV11-2	TGTGCCAGCAGCTCCCCCGAGGCGGGAGGGCCCTACAATGAGCAGTTCTTC	CASSSPEAGGPYNEQFF
.	TRBD1	TRBJ2-7	TRBV6-2/TRBV6-3	TGTGCCAGCAGTTACACCACAGGGGGCTTATCCTACGAGCAGTACTTC	CASSYTTGGLSYEQYF
once	.	TRBJ2-7	TRBV5-1	TGCGCCAGCAGCTTGGTTTCGGGGGTCGAGCAGTACTTC	CASSLVSGVEQYF
once	TRBD1	TRBJ1-1	TRBV11-2	TGTGCCAGCAGCTTCGGGACAGGGCTCAGGGCTGAAGCTTTCTTT	CASSFGTGLRAEAFF
.	TRBD2	TRBJ2-7	TRBV11-3	TGTGCCAGCAGCTTAGGAGGGACTAGCGGTTACGAGCAGTACTTC	CASSLGGTSGYEQYF
.	.	TRBJ2-2	TRBV29-1	TGCAGCGTTGGATTCACCGGGGAGCTGTTTTTT	CSVGFTGELFF
.	.	TRBJ2-1	TRBV6-2/TRBV6-3	TGTGCCAGCAGTTACTCGATGGTTTCAGGGGCTGAGCAGTTCTTC	CASSYSMVSGAEQFF
.	.	TRBJ1-5	TRBV2	TGTGCCACCGGGACACATAGCAATCAGCCCCAGCATTTT	CATGTHSNQPQHF
few	TRBD1	TRBJ2-1	TRBV28	TGTGCCAGCAGTTTACCCCCGGGACAGAGCTCCTACAATGAGCAGTTCTTC	CASSLPPGQSSYNEQFF
once	.	TRBJ1-6	TRBV19	TGTGCCAGTAGTATTAAAGCTTTGGGGTCACCCCTCCACTTT	CASSIKALGSPLHF
.	.	TRBJ1-4	TRBV5-5	TGTGCCAGCAGCTTCCTTGAAAAACTGTTTTTT	CASSFLEKLFF
once	.	TRBJ2-3	TRBV19	TGTGCCAGTAGTCTAGGGCCTGGAATGGGCACAGATACGCAGTATTTT	CASSLGPGMGTDTQYF
once	.	TRBJ1-3	TRBV18	TGTGCCAGCTCACCCGGACAGACCTCTGGAAACACCATATATTTT	CASSPGQTSGNTIYF
.	.	TRBJ1-2	TRBV5-5	TGTGCCAGCAGCTCCGCGCCAGGGGCTACTAACTATGGCTACACCTTC	CASSSAPGATNYGYTF
.	TRBD1	TRBJ1-1	TRBV5-6	TGTGCCAGCAGCCTAGGACAGGGGACCGCTGAAGCTTTCTTT	CASSLGQGTAEAFF
.	.	TRBJ1-1	TRBV19	TGTGCCAGTAGTGCCTGGTCGGGGACAGCTTTCTTT	CASSAWSGTAFF
.	.	TRBJ2-5	TRBV30	TGTGCCTGGAGTGAGATTTCGAAGACCCAGTACTTC	CAWSEISKTQYF
.	.	TRBJ1-5	TRBV24-1	TGTGCCACCAGTCCTAGCGAGTACGGAGATCAGCCCCAGCATTTT	CATSPSEYGDQPQHF
.	TRBD1	TRBJ1-6	TRBV6-5	TGTGCCAGCACAGCGACAGGGGCGGATTCACCCCTCCACTTT	CASTATGADSPLHF
.	.	TRBJ1-1	TRBV20-1	TGCAGTGCTAGATACAGGGCTGAAGCTTTCTTT	CSARYRAEAFF
.	TRBD2	TRBJ2-1	TRBV5-1	TGCGCCAGCAGCTTGGGACTAGCGGGGTTATACAATGAGCAGTTCTTC	CASSLGLAGLYNEQFF
.	TRBD1	TRBJ1-2	TRBV28	TGTGCCACGACAGGGATTAACTATGGCTACACCTTC	CATTGINYGYTF